This T cell receptor beta chain emerged from a study of OX40 agonist ivuxolimab in advanced cancers. Study outcomes and limitations: Those patients achieving a partial response at 0.1-3.0 mg/kg showed among the lowest clonal expansion. Expanded clones were, on average, more numerous in CD8+ T cells than in CD4+.

For this clone: Its target is unknown.

Blood was sampled at baseline, cycle 4 day 1, and cycle 7 day 1. Germline CDR1 and CDR2: SNHLY and FYNNEI. The V and J ends lost 4 bases and 7 bases respectively, with 13 bases between them. The CDR3 loop spans 13 amino acids. Some clones are missing from TCRdb's copy, which holds only in-frame ones; the method was immunoSEQ multiplex PCR. Of approximately 90,000 clones listed, around nine tenths were seen once; the top ten hold 1.1% to 1.5%. The TCR comes from an adult with an advanced solid tumor such as melanoma, head and neck, liver or kidney cancer. V and J are TRBV2 and TRBJ2-5; D call uncertain. The sequences come from CD4+ or CD8+ T cells sorted from blood, collected in a trial of the OX40 agonist ivuxolimab. CDR3 coding DNA: TGTGCCAGCAGTGTCGGCCAAGTTTTGACCCAGTACTTC. Its protein product is CASSVGQVLTQYF.